The 14 T cell receptor beta chains reported below all come from one sample, sequenced in a study of vaccination and CD4 T cells after COVID-19. Their cognate antigens are unknown. The Oncomine TCR Beta short-read assay was applied to DNA of cultured CD4+ T cells. TCRdb analysed the PCR reads with MiXCR anew, one entry per CDR3 protein. Of some 22,000 distinct CDR3 sequences in the sample, around 54% were seen once. As to treatment: approximately 10-day PBMC culture with coronavirus spike peptide pools or control peptides (ViraFEST assay). The sequencing input was CD4+ T cells from blood, cultured in vitro. These receptors originate from a human donor who had recovered from COVID-19.

The genes are TRBV25-1 and TRBJ2-7; the match to TRBD1 covers 7 bases. After removal of 1 base from V and 0 bases from J, the junction contained 9 bases not matched to a gene. Germline V lookup: CDR1 MGHDK, CDR2 SYGVNS. The CDR3 is made up of 17 amino acids. CDR3 DNA: TGTGCCAGCAGTGAATTAGGGTCTGGGACAGCCTCCTACGAGCAGTACTTC. This encodes CASSELGSGTASYEQYF.

This clonotype was counted a few times. The chain uses TRBV7-2 and TRBJ1-2, with D tentatively TRBD1 (5 bases). Germline values: CDR1 SGHTA, CDR2 FQGNSA. Between the trimmed V and J ends, which lost 1 base and 0 bases, there was a span of 9 bases. The length of the CDR3 is 15 residues. CDR3 protein: CASSLVQGPNYGYTF. The CDR3 coding sequence is TGTGCCAGCAGCTTAGTGCAGGGCCCTAACTATGGCTACACCTTC.

This clonotype was seen more than once but under ten times. The chain combines TRBV7-6 with TRBJ1-4; D may be TRBD1 (5 bases). There are 15 residues in the CDR3. The V end lost 0 bases, the J end lost 0 bases, and 5 bases lay between the germline ends. The germline V gene encodes CDR1 SGHVS and CDR2 FNYEAQ. CDR3 sequence (DNA): TGTGCCAGCAGCTTAGCGGGGGCAACTAATGAAAAACTGTTTTTT. It encodes CASSLAGATNEKLFF. Filled out from reference TRBV7-6 and TRBJ1-4, the complete variable domain reads GAGVSQSPRYKVTKRGQDVALRCDPISGHVSLYWYRQALGQGPEFLTYFNYEAQQDKSGLPNDRFSAERPEGSISTLTIQRTEQRDSAMYRCASSLAGATNEKLFFGSGTQLSVL.

Only a few counts were recorded for this clonotype. This chain links TRBV11-3 with TRBJ1-2; D is possibly TRBD1 (6 bases). This CDR3 is 15 amino acids long. The V end was cut by 1 base, the J end by 7 bases, with 16 bases between. Germline V gives CDR1 SGHNT, CDR2 YENEEA. Here the CDR3 DNA reads TGTGCCAGCAGCTTAGGAGGGGGGCCGACGGTTGGCTACACCTTC. Amino acids: CASSLGGGPTVGYTF.

As DNA, the CDR3 is TGTGCCAGCAGCTCCGTAGGGGTTCGAGAGACCCAGTACTTC. Its protein product is CASSSVGVRETQYF. The V call is TRBV5-4, the J call TRBJ2-5, with D perhaps TRBD1 (5 bases). Trimming removed 3 bases at V and 4 bases at J, with 13 bases between. The CDR3 length is 14 residues. In germline, CDR1 is SGHNT, CDR2 YYREEE (reference sequence).

This clonotype came up a few times. V usage is TRBV12-3 or TRBV12-4 and J usage is TRBJ2-7; 8 positions match TRBD1. The CDR3 has 13 amino acids. V lost 6 bases to trimming and J lost 5 bases; unmatched junction nucleotides: 6. CDR3 nucleotides: TGTGCCAGCAGGGAGACAGGGGACAACGAGCAGTACTTC. Its protein is CASRETGDNEQYF.

The chain employs TRBV6-2 or TRBV6-3 and TRBJ1-5; 7 positions agree with TRBD1. The CDR3 runs to 14 residues. J gave up 0 bases and V 9 bases, and 5 bases lay outside the gene matches. CDR1 is MNHEY and CDR2 is SVGEGT in the germline V gene. CDR3: CASGDRPSNQPQHF. CDR3 bases: TGTGCCAGTGGGGACAGACCTAGCAATCAGCCCCAGCATTTT.

The chain employs TRBV24-1 and TRBJ2-5; possibly TRBD1 or TRBD2 for D (6 bases each). This CDR3 contains 15 residues. Germline loops: CDR1 KGHDR, CDR2 SFDVKD. Between the trimmed V and J ends, which lost 0 bases and 5 bases, there was a span of 12 bases. Written as DNA, the CDR3 is TGTGCCACCAGTGATTTGTGGCAGGGGAGGGAGACCCAGTACTTC. It translates to CATSDLWQGRETQYF.

The chain uses TRBV20-1 and TRBJ1-5; D is undetermined. Germline V lookup: CDR1 DFQATT, CDR2 SNEGSKA (reference sequence). Trimming pared 2 bases from V and 4 bases from J, leaving 9 bases between. The CDR3 has 13 amino acids. The CDR3 loop is CSARNSGNQPQHF. DNA for the CDR3: TGCAGTGCTAGAAACAGCGGTAATCAGCCCCAGCATTTT.

Only one count was recorded for this clonotype. V usage is TRBV27 and J usage is TRBJ1-4; 8 nucleotides align to TRBD1. The V segment lost 8 bases and the J segment 0 bases; nucleotides outside the gene matches: 5. CDR3 length equals 15 residues. Per the germline V gene, CDR1 is MNHEY and CDR2 is SMNVEV (reference sequence). CDR3 bases: TGTGCCAGCCGCGGACAGGGCGCAACTAATGAAAAACTGTTTTTT. Translated, it gives CASRGQGATNEKLFF. Complete variable domain (other parts from reference TRBV27 and TRBJ1-4): EAQVTQNPRYLITVTGKKLTVTCSQNMNHEYMSWYRQDPGLGLRQIYYSMNVEVTDKGDVPEGYKVSRKEKRNFPLILESPSPNQTSLYFCASRGQGATNEKLFFGSGTQLSVL.

V is TRBV20-1 and J is TRBJ2-7; D unclear. Germline V gene lookup returns CDR1 DFQATT and CDR2 SNEGSKA (reference sequence). The CDR3 spans 14 residues. The ends were cut back, 3 bases at V and 1 base at J, with 13 bases in the middle. The CDR3 DNA follows: TGCAGTGCTAGCCCGCAAGCAGGTTCCTACGAGCAGTACTTC. Translated: CSASPQAGSYEQYF.

This clonotype was observed a few times. This sequence joins TRBV11-2 and TRBJ1-2; D is uncertain. This CDR3 is built from 11 residues. Trimming removed 5 bases at V and 4 bases at J, with 5 bases between. Per germline, CDR1 SGHAT and CDR2 FQNNGV. The CDR3 DNA sequence: TGTGCCAGCAGCGCCCTCTATGGCTACACCTTC. Translated: CASSALYGYTF.

V gene TRBV7-2 combines with J gene TRBJ2-7; tentatively, D is TRBD2 (6 bases). Germline assignment: CDR1 SGHTA and CDR2 FQGNSA. Trimming left V 1 base short and J 2 bases short, with 12 bases between. This CDR3 contains 15 residues. The CDR3 nucleotides are TGTGCCAGCAGCTTAGTCGGCGGGATAACCTACGAGCAGTACTTC. Its translation: CASSLVGGITYEQYF.

V and J are TRBV7-6 and TRBJ1-3, with 7 bases identical to TRBD1. Losses at the gene ends were 1 base for V and 7 bases for J; bases not matched to a gene: 19. CDR3 size: 19 residues. Germline CDR1 SGHVS, CDR2 FNYEAQ. CDR3 coding DNA: TGTGCCAGCAGCTTAGGACGATCGGGTCCGGGGACAGTAAAGAACACCATATATTTT. This codes for CASSLGRSGPGTVKNTIYF.